This T cell receptor beta chain was identified during a study of shared clonotypes between healthy human individuals. Study-level results: Lower generation probabilities were found for non-shared clonotypes than for those shared by all four donors. Among a handful of donors, approximately 4.6% of naive CD4 clonotypes were found in common.

With 7 bases removed from V and 4 bases from J, the gap between germline ends came to 10 bases. This CDR3 contains 12 residues. Looked up from germline, CDR1 is MNHNS and CDR2 is SASEGT. Samples underwent the assay at deep level. Assay used: immunoSEQ multiplex PCR; TCRdb lists only in-frame clones, some missing. The sample lists over a million clones; roughly 96% were seen once. This clone was recorded only once. The antigen is not known. From CD4+ cells came CD45RA+ naive and CD45RA-negative memory subsets. The clonotype was recovered from a man in his thirties or forties in good health. The sequencing sample was made of naive CD4+ T cells sorted from blood. Subset reported: CD45RA+ positively selected. The V and J genes are TRBV6-1 and TRBJ1-1, with D possibly TRBD1 on 6 matching bases. The CDR3 sequence: CASNRVVTEAFF. Here the CDR3 DNA reads TGTGCCAGCAACAGGGTTGTCACTGAAGCTTTCTTT.